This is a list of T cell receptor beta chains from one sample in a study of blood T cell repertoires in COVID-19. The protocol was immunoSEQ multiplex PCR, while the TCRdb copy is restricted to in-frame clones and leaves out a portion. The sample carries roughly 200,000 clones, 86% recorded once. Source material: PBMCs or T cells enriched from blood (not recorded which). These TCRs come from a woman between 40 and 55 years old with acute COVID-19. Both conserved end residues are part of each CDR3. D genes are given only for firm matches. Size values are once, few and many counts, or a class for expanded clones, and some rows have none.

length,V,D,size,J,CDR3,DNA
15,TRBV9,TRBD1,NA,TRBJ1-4,CASSVTGGDGEKLFF,TGTGCCAGCAGCGTGACAGGGGGCGATGGGGAAAAACTGTTTTTT
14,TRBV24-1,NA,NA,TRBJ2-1,CATAGLKHPDEQFF,TGTGCCACGGCGGGCCTGAAACATCCGGATGAGCAGTTCTTC
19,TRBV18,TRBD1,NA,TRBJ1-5,CASSPRLRGAKFSNQPQHF,TGTGCCAGCTCACCACGCCTCAGGGGGGCAAAATTTAGCAATCAGCCCCAGCATTTT
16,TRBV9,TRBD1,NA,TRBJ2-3,CASSEQGAKFTDTQYF,TGTGCCAGCAGCGAACAGGGGGCAAAGTTCACAGATACGCAGTATTTT
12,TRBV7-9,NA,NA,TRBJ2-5,CASSPNQETQYF,TGTGCCAGCAGCCCAAATCAAGAGACCCAGTACTTC
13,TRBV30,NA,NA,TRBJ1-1,CAWSHRGGTEAFF,TGTGCCTGGAGTCACAGAGGGGGCACTGAAGCTTTCTTT
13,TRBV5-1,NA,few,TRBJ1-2,CASSLAGDYGYTF,TGCGCCAGCAGCTTGGCAGGGGACTATGGCTACACCTTC
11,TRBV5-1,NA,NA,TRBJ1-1,CASSLTGKAFF,TGCGCCAGCAGCTTGACAGGGAAAGCTTTCTTT
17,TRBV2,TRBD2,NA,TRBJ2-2,CASSRGLAGPNTGELFF,TGTGCCAGCAGCCGGGGACTAGCGGGGCCGAACACCGGGGAGCTGTTTTTT
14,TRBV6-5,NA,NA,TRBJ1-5,CASSLGDSNQPQHF,TGTGCCAGCAGTCTGGGAGACAGCAATCAGCCCCAGCATTTT
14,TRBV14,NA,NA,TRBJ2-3,CASSHGRVLDTQYF,TGTGCCAGCAGCCACGGCAGGGTCCTGGATACGCAGTATTTT
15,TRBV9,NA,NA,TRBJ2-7,CASSVSGQSSYEQYF,TGTGCCAGCAGCGTTTCTGGGCAGAGCTCCTACGAGCAGTACTTC
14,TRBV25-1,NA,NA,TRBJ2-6,CASSAGSGANVLTF,TGTGCCAGCAGTGCCGGCTCTGGGGCCAACGTCCTGACTTTC
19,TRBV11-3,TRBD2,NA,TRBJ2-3,CASSLDARERGPGTDTQYF,TGTGCCAGCAGCTTAGATGCCCGCGAGCGGGGGCCCGGCACAGATACGCAGTATTTT
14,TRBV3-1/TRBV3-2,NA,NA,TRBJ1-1,CASGRGGKNTEAFF,TGTGCATCTGGGAGGGGAGGGAAAAACACTGAAGCTTTCTTT
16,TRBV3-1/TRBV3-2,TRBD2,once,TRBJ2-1,CASSPPSGGLYNEQFF,TGTGCCAGCAGCCCCCCCAGCGGGGGGCTCTACAATGAGCAGTTCTTC
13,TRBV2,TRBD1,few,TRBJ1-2,CASRGTGPYGYTF,TGTGCCAGCCGGGGGACAGGGCCCTATGGCTACACCTTC
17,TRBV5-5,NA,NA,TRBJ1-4,CASSRGGGRDPNEKLFF,TGTGCCAGCAGCCGAGGAGGAGGTCGGGATCCTAATGAAAAACTGTTTTTT
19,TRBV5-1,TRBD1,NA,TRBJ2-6,CASSPNRQGQGSGANVLTF,TGCGCCAGCAGCCCAAACAGACAGGGGCAGGGTTCTGGGGCCAACGTCCTGACTTTC
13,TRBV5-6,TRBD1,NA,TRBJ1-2,CASSSGTGNGYTF,TGTGCCAGCAGCTCGGGGACAGGGAACGGCTACACCTTC
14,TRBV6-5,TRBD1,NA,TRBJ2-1,CASRMGTGENEQFF,TGTGCCAGCAGGATGGGGACAGGGGAGAATGAGCAGTTCTTC